This TCR beta chain is from a study of blood T cell repertoires in COVID-19 (dated by TCRdb to between 2020 and 2021). Study-level background: Samples from collaborators originated in the United States, Italy and Spain and spanned both the acute and convalescent phases of COVID-19. The prospective study material was composed of cDNA or gDNA derived from T cells, B-cell-depleted T cells, or PBMCs. Subjects who had been exposed to COVID-19, were actively infected with it, or had recovered from it provided the deeply sampled blood TCRbeta repertoires that made up the dataset. The repertoires were released in a freely available public database meant as a resource for research on the immune response to SARS-CoV-2. The samples were drawn from two sources: the first 160 participants of the ongoing ImmuneRACE study, and 1,254 subjects contributed by 6 global collaborators. Nearly every sample came with metadata listing a de-identified subject ID, COVID-19 status, age in years and sex. Where HLA class I and class II types were available, the types were taken from metadata supplied by the sample provider, not from assay-based typing.

Details on this clone: Its antigen is not yet known. One base away there is no much larger clone; base qualities are not given.

From cysteine to phenylalanine, the CDR3 is 14 amino acids long. Only the CDR3 portion is preserved as DNA: 42 bases, with reading frame beginning at the first base. Taken from the germline V gene (reference sequence), the CDR1 and CDR2 loops are LNHDA and SQIVND. V has 10 bases trimmed and J has 5 bases trimmed; junction bases matching no gene number 11. What the study reported, not specific to this receptor: The amount of clinical and demographic metadata varied by source and participant and was provided uncurated.

TCRbeta CDR3 regions were amplified from genomic DNA using the immunoSEQ Assay, a bias-controlled multiplex PCR. The paper's data handling went like this. The number of nucleated cells in each sample was estimated by amplification of reference gene primers within the assay. Sequence reads were collapsed and filtered to measure the absolute abundance of every unique TCRbeta CDR3 rearrangement. For each sample, productive Simpson clonality was calculated as the square root of Simpson's diversity index over productive rearrangements. TCRdb's version of the immuneACCESS table is confined to in-frame rearrangements and falls short of the full clone set. An unresolved V gene accounts for under half of the shortfall where checked; the remainder is of unknown origin. For V, J and clone size, that table is used; D and trimming come from the DNA. The sample yields tens of thousands of clones; about nine tenths were counted once. The ten largest clones add up to roughly 5.6% of the sample.

Whole blood was collected in K2EDTA tubes by collaborating institutions according to the institutions' own protocols. For TCRbeta analysis, collaborators shipped samples in one of three forms: frozen whole blood, isolated PBMCs, or DNA extracted from either of those sample types. The origin of this receptor is a human donor in a cohort sampled during active COVID-19. The chain joins TRBV19 to TRBJ2-7, and TRBD1 matches 10 of the central bases. Sample: peripheral blood. The DNA is as follows: TGTGCCACTACCGCCGGGACAGGGGTCGACGAGCAGTACTTC. Its product reads: CATTAGTGVDEQYF.